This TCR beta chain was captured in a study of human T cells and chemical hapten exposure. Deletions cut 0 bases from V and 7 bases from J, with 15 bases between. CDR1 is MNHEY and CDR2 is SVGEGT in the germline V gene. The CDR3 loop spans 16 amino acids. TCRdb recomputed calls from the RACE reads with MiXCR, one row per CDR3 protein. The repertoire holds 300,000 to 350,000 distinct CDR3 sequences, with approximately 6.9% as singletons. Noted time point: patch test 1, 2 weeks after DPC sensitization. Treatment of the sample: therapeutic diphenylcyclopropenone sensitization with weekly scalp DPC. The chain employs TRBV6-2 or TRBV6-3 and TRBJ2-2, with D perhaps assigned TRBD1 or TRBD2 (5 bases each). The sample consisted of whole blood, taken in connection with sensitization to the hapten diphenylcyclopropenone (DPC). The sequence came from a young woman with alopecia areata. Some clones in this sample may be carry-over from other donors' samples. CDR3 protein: CASSYSGGDRIGELFF. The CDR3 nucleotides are TGTGCCAGCAGTTACTCCGGAGGAGACAGAATCGGGGAGCTGTTTTTT.